This T cell receptor beta chain was retrieved from a study of blood T cells in healthy people across ages. This clonotype was observed a single time. The conserved phenylalanine or tryptophan normally closing the CDR3 is absent here, so this likely arose from a read error. Next came a second PCR, run for 7 to 11 cycles, which used a sample-barcoded 5' primer along with a J-beta primer mix. TCRdb ran MiXCR on the 5' RACE reads and lists one entry per CDR3 protein. The sample carries over a million distinct CDR3 sequences, around 25% recorded once. Germline loops: CDR1 SEHNR, CDR2 FQNEAQ (reference sequence). The CDR3 length is 16 residues. Trimming cost V 5 bases and J 5 bases; bases outside gene matches: 9. This sample was also put to use in a study of T cells of mothers and their children. That report adds: Each donor was one of three healthy Caucasian mothers or one of their six children. Each 15 ul cDNA reaction used roughly 1.6 ug RNA; all RNA was used. Overlap in related mother-child pairs always slightly exceeded unrelated pairs, never significantly.

The chain carries TRBV7-9 and TRBJ2-2; 9 bases align to TRBD1. Sequencing was carried out using blood. The TCR comes from a girl aged 2 to 9 in good health. The CDR3 here is CASSDHRGLETGELFY. CDR3 coding DNA: TGTGCCAGCAGCGACCACAGGGGGCTAGAAACCGGGGAGCTGTTTTAT.